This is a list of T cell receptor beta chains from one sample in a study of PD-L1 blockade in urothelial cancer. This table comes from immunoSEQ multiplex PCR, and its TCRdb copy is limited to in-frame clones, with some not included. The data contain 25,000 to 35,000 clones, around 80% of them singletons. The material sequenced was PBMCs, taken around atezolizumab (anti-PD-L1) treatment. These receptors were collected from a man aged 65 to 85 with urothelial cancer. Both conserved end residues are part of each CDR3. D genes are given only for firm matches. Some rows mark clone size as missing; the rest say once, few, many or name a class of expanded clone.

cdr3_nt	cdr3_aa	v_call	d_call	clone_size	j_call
TGTGCCAGCAGCTCCGGGGACTTCTATAATTCACCCCTCCACTTT	CASSSGDFYNSPLHF	TRBV6-1	NA	NA	TRBJ1-6
TGTGCCAGCAGTTTATCATCAGGGGATGACGGCACTGAAGCTTTCTTT	CASSLSSGDDGTEAFF	TRBV28	NA	NA	TRBJ1-1
TGTGCCAGCAGCCCGACAGGGCGGGTCGGCGAAAAACTGTTTTTT	CASSPTGRVGEKLFF	TRBV7-9	TRBD1	NA	TRBJ1-4
TGTGCCAGCAGCTCTGGACAGGGGGCGACGGCACCCCTCCACTTT	CASSSGQGATAPLHF	TRBV7-3	TRBD1	few	TRBJ1-6
TGTGCCAGTAGTATCACTAGCGGGAGTGCCGAGCAGTACTTC	CASSITSGSAEQYF	TRBV19	TRBD2	NA	TRBJ2-7
TGTGCCAGCAGTGCTTCTTTCAGCAATCAGCCCCAGCATTTT	CASSASFSNQPQHF	TRBV6-1	NA	NA	TRBJ1-5
TGTGCCAGCAGCTCAGCCGGGACAGAGGAAGAGACCCAGTACTTC	CASSSAGTEEETQYF	TRBV7-9	TRBD1	NA	TRBJ2-5
TGCGCCAGCAGCTTGTTTAGCGGAGGGAACACTGAAGCTTTCTTT	CASSLFSGGNTEAFF	TRBV5-1	NA	NA	TRBJ1-1
TGTGCCAGCAGCGTAGTTGGGGACAGGGAACACAATGAGCAGTTCTTC	CASSVVGDREHNEQFF	TRBV9	TRBD1	NA	TRBJ2-1
TGTGCCACCAGCAGAGATCGGAGTCTGCAGTACTTC	CATSRDRSLQYF	TRBV15	NA	NA	TRBJ2-7
TGCGCCAGCAGTTCCGGGACTTCCAATCAGCCCCAGCATTTT	CASSSGTSNQPQHF	TRBV5-1	NA	few	TRBJ1-5
TGTGCCAGCAGGTCCGGGGGGTATGGCTACACCTTC	CASRSGGYGYTF	TRBV7-2	NA	NA	TRBJ1-2
TGTGCCAGCAGACCAGACAGGGGGAACGGGGAGCTGTTTTTT	CASRPDRGNGELFF	TRBV11-2	TRBD1	NA	TRBJ2-2
TGTGCCAGCAGCGGTGACAGGGAAGAGACCCAGTACTTC	CASSGDREETQYF	TRBV11-2	TRBD1	NA	TRBJ2-5
TGCAGCTCCCGCTATGACTATGGCTACACCTTC	CSSRYDYGYTF	TRBV29-1	NA	NA	TRBJ1-2
TGTGCCAGCAGCTTATTGTCCCGGGAGAGGGGCAGCAATCAGCCCCAGCATTTT	CASSLLSRERGSNQPQHF	TRBV7-3	NA	NA	TRBJ1-5
TGTGCCAGCAGTGAATTCGTTGGGGCAGGGGGCGAAGAGACCCAGTACTTC	CASSEFVGAGGEETQYF	TRBV6-1	TRBD1	few	TRBJ2-5
TGTGCCAGTAAAGGAGACCACTATGGCTACACCTTC	CASKGDHYGYTF	TRBV19	NA	NA	TRBJ1-2
TGTGCCAGCAGCTTGGACAGCTCTGGAAACACCATATATTTT	CASSLDSSGNTIYF	TRBV7-2	NA	once	TRBJ1-3
TGTGCCAGCAGTTTGGGGGCAGGGGGCATTGAAAAACTGTTTTTT	CASSLGAGGIEKLFF	TRBV28	TRBD1	once	TRBJ1-4
TGTGCCAGCAGCCAAGATCGGGGGAGGGTGACTGGGGCCAACGTCCTGACTTTC	CASSQDRGRVTGANVLTF	TRBV4-2	TRBD2	once	TRBJ2-6
TGCGCCAGCAGCTTGGAACCCACAGGGGCAGGCTACGAGCAGTACTTC	CASSLEPTGAGYEQYF	TRBV5-1	TRBD1	NA	TRBJ2-7
TGTGCCAGCAGCGTAGTTTGGGCCTCGGACGAGCAGTACTTC	CASSVVWASDEQYF	TRBV9	NA	NA	TRBJ2-7
TGTGCCAGCAGCGTCAGACAGGGGGCCACCTACGAGCAGTACTTC	CASSVRQGATYEQYF	TRBV7-7	TRBD1	few	TRBJ2-7
TGTGCCAGCAGCGCTGACAGGGCCGGGGAGCTGTTTTTT	CASSADRAGELFF	TRBV7-3	TRBD1	NA	TRBJ2-2
TGTGCCAGCAGCGGAGAGGCAGGGGATGGAAACACCATATATTTT	CASSGEAGDGNTIYF	TRBV7-6	NA	NA	TRBJ1-3
TGTGCCAGCAGCTTCCGGACAGGGGACTATGGCTACACCTTC	CASSFRTGDYGYTF	TRBV7-2	TRBD1	NA	TRBJ1-2
TGTGCCAGCAGCTACCGGACAGGGGGCGGCACGGGGGGCTACACCTTC	CASSYRTGGGTGGYTF	TRBV7-9	TRBD1	NA	TRBJ1-2
TGTGCCAGCAGCCCGACCCGGGTCCCTCAAGAGACCCAGTACTTC	CASSPTRVPQETQYF	TRBV2	NA	NA	TRBJ2-5
TGTGCCAGTAGTCCTCCTAGCGGGAGGGTGGCCGGGGAGCTGTTTTTT	CASSPPSGRVAGELFF	TRBV19	TRBD2	once	TRBJ2-2
TGCGCCAGCAGCGCCGCGGGGGACCGGGATGAGCAGTTCTTC	CASSAAGDRDEQFF	TRBV5-1	TRBD2	NA	TRBJ2-1